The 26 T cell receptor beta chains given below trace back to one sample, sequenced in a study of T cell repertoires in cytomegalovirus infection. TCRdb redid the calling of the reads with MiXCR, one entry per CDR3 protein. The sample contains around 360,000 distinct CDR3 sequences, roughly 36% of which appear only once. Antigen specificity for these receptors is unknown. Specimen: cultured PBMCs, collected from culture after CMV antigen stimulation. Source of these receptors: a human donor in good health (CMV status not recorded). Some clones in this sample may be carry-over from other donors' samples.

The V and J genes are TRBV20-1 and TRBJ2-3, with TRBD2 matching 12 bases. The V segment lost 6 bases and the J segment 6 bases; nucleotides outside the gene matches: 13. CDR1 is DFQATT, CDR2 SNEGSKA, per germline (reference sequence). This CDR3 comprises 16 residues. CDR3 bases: TGCAGTGCCCTCACGAGACTAGCGGGAGAGTCGGATACGCAGTATTTT. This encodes CSALTRLAGESDTQYF.

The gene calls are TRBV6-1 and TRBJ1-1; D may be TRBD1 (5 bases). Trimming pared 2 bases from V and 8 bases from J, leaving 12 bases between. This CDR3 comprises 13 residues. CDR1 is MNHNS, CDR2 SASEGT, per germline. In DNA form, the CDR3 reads TGTGCCAGCAGTGAACGGCCATGGGACGAAGCTTTCTTT. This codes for CASSERPWDEAFF.

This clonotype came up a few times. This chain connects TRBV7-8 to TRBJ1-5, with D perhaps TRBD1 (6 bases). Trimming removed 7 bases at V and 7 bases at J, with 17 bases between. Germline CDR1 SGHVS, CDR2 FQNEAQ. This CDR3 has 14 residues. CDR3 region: CASKDTGLGQPQHF. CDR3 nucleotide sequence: TGTGCCAGCAAGGATACAGGGTTAGGGCAGCCCCAGCATTTT.

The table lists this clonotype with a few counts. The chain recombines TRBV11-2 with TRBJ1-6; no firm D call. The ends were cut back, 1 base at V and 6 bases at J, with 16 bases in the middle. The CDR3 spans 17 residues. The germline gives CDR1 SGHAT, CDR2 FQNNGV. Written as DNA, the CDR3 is TGTGCCAGCAGCTTAGTTACCGGGCTGTGGGGTAATTCACCCCTCCACTTT. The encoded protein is CASSLVTGLWGNSPLHF.

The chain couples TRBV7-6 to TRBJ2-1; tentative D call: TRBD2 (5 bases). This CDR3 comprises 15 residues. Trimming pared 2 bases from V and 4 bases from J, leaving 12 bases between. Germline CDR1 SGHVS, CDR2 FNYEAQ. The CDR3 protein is CASSLSRDSYNEQFF. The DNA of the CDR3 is TGTGCCAGCAGCTTATCCCGGGATTCTTACAATGAGCAGTTCTTC.

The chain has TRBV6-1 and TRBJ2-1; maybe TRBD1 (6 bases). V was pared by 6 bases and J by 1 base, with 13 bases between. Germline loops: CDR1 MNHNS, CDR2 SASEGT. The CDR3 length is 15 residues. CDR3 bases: TGTGCCAGCAGAGCCTCAGGGGTTTCCTACAATGAGCAGTTCTTC. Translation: CASRASGVSYNEQFF.

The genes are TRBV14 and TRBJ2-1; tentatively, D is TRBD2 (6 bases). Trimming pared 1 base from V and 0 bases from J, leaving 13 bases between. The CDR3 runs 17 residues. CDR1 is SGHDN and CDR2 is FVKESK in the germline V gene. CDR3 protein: CASSQVAGRSSYNEQFF. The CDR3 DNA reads TGTGCCAGCAGCCAAGTCGCGGGAAGGAGCTCCTACAATGAGCAGTTCTTC.

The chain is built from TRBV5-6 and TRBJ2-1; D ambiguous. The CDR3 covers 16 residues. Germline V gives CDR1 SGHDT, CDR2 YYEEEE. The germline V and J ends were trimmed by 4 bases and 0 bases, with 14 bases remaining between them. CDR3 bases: TGTGCCAGCAGCCTCTGGACGGAGAGCTCCTACAATGAGCAGTTCTTC. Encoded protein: CASSLWTESSYNEQFF.

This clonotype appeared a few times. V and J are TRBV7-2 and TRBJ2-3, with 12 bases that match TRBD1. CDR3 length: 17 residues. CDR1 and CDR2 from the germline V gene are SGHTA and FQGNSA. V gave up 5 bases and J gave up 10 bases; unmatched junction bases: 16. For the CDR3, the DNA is TGTGCCAGCAGCGATTCCCCGGGACAGGGGGCGCAGTTTCCGCAGTATTTT. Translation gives CASSDSPGQGAQFPQYF.

The CDR3 DNA is TGTGCCAGAGGCGGCGGGCCCTACAATGAGCAGTTCTTC. This codes for CARGGGPYNEQFF. The V call is TRBV19, the J call TRBJ2-1; D might be TRBD2 (5 bases). V lost 9 bases, J lost 2 bases, and 11 bases lay in between. The germline CDR1 and CDR2 sequences are LNHDA and SQIVND (reference sequence). The CDR3 spans 13 residues.

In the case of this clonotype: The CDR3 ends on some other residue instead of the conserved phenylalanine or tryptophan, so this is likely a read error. The CDR3 loop reads CASSRSGSYNEQFV. CDR3 DNA: TGTGCCAGCAGCCGGTCAGGTTCCTACAATGAGCAGTTCGTC. The chain is built from TRBV28 and TRBJ2-1; D unclear. The V end lost 6 bases, the J end lost 1 base, and 10 bases lay between the germline ends. Germline CDR1 and CDR2: MDHEN and SYDVKM. This CDR3 is 14 amino acids long.

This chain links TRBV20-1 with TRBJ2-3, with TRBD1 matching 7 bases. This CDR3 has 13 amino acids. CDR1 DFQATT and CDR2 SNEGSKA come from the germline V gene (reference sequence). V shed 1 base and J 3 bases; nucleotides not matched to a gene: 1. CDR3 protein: CSARVQGTDTQYF. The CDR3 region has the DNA TGCAGTGCTAGAGTACAGGGGACAGATACGCAGTATTTT.

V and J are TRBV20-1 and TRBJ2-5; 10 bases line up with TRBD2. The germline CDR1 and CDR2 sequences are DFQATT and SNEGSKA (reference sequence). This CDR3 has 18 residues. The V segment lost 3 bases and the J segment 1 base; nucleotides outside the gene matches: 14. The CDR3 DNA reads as TGCAGTGCTAGGCCTTTCCTTAGGCTAGCGGGAGCCCAAGAGACCCAGTACTTC. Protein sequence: CSARPFLRLAGAQETQYF.

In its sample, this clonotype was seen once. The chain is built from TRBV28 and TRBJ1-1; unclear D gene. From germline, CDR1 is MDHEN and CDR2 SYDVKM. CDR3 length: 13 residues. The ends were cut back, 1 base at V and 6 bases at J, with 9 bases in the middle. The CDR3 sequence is CASSLSVSPEAFF. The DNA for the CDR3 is TGTGCCAGCAGTTTATCTGTCTCGCCTGAAGCTTTCTTT.

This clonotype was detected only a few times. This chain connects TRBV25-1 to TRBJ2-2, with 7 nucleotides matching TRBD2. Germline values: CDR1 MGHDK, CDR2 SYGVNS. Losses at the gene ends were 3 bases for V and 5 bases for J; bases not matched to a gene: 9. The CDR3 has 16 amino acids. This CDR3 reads CASSDTTGGRTGELFF. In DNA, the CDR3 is TGTGCCAGCAGTGATACAACGGGGGGTAGGACCGGGGAGCTGTTTTTT.

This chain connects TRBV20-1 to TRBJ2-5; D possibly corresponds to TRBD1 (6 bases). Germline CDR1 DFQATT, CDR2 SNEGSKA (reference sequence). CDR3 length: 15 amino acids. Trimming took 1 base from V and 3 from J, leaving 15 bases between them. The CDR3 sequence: CSARVWRGDKETQYF. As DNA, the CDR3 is TGCAGTGCTAGAGTTTGGAGAGGGGACAAAGAGACCCAGTACTTC.

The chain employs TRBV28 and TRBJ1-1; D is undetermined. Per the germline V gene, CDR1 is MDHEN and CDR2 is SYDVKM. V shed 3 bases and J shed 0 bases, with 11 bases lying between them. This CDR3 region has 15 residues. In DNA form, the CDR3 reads TGTGCCAGCAGTTTTCCCCGAAGGGTGAACACTGAAGCTTTCTTT. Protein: CASSFPRRVNTEAFF.

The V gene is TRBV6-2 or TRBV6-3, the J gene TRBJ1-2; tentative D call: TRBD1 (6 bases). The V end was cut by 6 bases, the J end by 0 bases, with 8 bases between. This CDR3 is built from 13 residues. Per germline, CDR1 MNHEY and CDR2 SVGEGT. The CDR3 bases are TGTGCCAGCAGGGACAGCGCTAACTATGGCTACACCTTC. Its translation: CASRDSANYGYTF.

CDR3 residues: CSASPLEADYNSPLHF. The CDR3 coding sequence is TGCAGTGCTTCCCCTCTGGAAGCGGACTATAATTCACCCCTCCACTTT. The V and J genes are TRBV20-1 and TRBJ1-6; no clear D gene. Per the germline V gene, CDR1 is DFQATT and CDR2 is SNEGSKA (reference sequence). V was trimmed by 5 bases and J by 3 bases, leaving 17 bases between them. CDR3 length: 16 amino acids.

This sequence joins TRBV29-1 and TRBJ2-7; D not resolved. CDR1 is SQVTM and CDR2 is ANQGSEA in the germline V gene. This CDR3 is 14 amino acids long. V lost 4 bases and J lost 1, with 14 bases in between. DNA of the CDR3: TGCAGCGTTGTTTGGACGGCAATATCCTACGAGCAGTACGTC. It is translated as CSVVWTAISYEQYV.

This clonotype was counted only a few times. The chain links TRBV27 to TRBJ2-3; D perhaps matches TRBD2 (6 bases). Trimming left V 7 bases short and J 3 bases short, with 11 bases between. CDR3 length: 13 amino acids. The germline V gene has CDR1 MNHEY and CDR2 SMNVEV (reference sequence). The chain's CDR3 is CASIGAGTDTQYF. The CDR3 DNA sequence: TGTGCCAGCATAGGTGCGGGAACAGATACGCAGTATTTT.

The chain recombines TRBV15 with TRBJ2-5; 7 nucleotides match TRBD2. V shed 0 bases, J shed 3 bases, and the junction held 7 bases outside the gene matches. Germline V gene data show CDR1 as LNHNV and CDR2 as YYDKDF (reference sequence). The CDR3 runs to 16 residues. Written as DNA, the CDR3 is TGTGCCACCAGCAGAGATCGGGGAGGGAACAAAGAGACCCAGTACTTC. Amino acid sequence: CATSRDRGGNKETQYF.

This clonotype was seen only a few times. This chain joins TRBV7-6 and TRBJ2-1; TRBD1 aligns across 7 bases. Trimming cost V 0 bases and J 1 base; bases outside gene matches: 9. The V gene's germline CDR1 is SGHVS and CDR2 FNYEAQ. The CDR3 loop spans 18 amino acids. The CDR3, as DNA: TGTGCCAGCAGCTTAGCTAGATTGGGACAGAGTTCCTACAATGAGCAGTTCTTC. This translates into CASSLARLGQSSYNEQFF.

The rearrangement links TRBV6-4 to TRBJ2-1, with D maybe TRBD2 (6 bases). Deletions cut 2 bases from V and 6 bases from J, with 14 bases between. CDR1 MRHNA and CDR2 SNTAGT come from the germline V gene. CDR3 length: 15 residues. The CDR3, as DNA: TGTGCCAGCAGTGACGCGGGGCTCCCTGGCAATGAGCAGTTCTTC. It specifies CASSDAGLPGNEQFF.

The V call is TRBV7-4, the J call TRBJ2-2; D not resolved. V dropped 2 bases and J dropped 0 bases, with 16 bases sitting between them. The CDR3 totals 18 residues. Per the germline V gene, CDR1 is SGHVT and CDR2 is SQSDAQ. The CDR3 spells CASSLLETFVPNTGELFF. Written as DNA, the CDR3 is TGTGCCAGCAGCTTATTGGAGACTTTCGTCCCGAACACCGGGGAGCTGTTTTTT.

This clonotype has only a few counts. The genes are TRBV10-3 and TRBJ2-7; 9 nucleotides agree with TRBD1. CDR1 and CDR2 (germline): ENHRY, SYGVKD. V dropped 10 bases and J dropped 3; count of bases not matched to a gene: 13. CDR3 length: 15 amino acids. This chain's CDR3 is CATTVGRQGDYEQYV. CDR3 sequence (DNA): TGTGCCACCACGGTAGGTCGACAGGGGGACTACGAGCAGTACGTC.